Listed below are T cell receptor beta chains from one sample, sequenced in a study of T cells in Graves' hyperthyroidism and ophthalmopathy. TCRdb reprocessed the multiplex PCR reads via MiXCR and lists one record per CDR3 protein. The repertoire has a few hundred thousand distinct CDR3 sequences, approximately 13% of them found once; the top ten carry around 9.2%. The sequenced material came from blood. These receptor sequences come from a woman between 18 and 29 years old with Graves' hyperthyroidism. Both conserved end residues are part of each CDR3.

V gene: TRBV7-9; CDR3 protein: CASSTQMNTEAFF
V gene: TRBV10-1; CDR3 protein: CASVGATDTQYF
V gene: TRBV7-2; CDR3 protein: CASSLTRSPGELFF
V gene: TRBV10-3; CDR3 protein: CAISESLSGKGNEQFF
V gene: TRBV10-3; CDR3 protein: CAINEGGREQYF
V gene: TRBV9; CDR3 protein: CASSVAQGTEAFF
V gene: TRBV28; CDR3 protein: CASRPAGARNNEQFF
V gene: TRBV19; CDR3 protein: CASTFSSGLSYEQYF
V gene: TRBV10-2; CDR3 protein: CASTPTTSPNSPLHF
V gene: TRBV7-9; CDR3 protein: CASSPDTYEQYF
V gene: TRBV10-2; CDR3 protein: CASSPQGQRNEQFF
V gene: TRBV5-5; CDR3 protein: CASSLVGAGRIYGYTF
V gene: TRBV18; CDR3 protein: CASSPSGGDDANEQFF
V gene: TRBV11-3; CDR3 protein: CASSWGGSSLQFF
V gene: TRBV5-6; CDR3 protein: CASSSGLADTDTQYF
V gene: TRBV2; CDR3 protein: CATFDRDYGYTF
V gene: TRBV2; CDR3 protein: CASRSGEEAFF
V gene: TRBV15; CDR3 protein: CATSRVTVTGELFF
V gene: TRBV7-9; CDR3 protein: CASSDTFTDTQYF
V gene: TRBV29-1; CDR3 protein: CSVANLDNEKLFF
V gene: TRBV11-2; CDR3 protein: CASSLGGGGRARYNEQFF
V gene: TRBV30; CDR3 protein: CASPGTLKNEQFF
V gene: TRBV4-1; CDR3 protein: CASSPLLGTGRNTGELFF
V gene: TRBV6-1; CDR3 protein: CASREQVILRGEQYF